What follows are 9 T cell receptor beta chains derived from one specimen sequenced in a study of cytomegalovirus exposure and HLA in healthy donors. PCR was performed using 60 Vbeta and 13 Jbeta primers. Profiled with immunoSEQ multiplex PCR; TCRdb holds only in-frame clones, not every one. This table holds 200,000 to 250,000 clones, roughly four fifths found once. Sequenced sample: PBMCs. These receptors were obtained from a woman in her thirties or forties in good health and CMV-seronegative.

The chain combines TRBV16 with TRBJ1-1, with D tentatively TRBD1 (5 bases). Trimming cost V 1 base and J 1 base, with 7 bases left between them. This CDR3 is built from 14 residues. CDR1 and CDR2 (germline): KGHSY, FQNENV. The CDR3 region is CASSQYGGNTEAFF. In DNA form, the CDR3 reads TGTGCCAGCAGCCAATACGGGGGGAACACTGAAGCTTTCTTT.

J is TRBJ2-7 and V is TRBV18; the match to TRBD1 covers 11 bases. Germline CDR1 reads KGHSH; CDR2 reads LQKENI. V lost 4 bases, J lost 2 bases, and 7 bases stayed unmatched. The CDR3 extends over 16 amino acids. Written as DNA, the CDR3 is TGTGCCAGCTCACGATCCGGGACAGGGGGTACCTACGAGCAGTACTTC. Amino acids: CASSRSGTGGTYEQYF.

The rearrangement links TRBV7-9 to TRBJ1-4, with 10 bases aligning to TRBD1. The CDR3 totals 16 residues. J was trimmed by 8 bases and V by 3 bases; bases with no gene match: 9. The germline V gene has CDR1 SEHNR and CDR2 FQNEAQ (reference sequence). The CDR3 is CASSLVIGQGEEKLFF. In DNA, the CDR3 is TGTGCCAGCAGCTTGGTAATCGGACAGGGGGAGGAAAAACTGTTTTTT. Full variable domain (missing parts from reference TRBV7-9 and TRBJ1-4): DTGVSQNPRHKITKRGQNVTFRCDPISEHNRLYWYRQTLGQGPEFLTYFQNEAQLEKSRLLSDRFSAERPKGSFSTLEIQRTEQGDSAMYLCASSLVIGQGEEKLFFGSGTQLSVL.

In DNA, the CDR3 is TGTGCCATCAGTGAGTCGACGCGGGGGACTGAAGCTTTCTTT. Encoded protein: CAISESTRGTEAFF. The V gene is TRBV10-3, the J gene TRBJ1-1; maybe TRBD1 (5 bases). Germline assignment: CDR1 ENHRY and CDR2 SYGVKD. V lost 0 bases and J lost 5, with 10 bases in between. This CDR3 is built from 14 residues.

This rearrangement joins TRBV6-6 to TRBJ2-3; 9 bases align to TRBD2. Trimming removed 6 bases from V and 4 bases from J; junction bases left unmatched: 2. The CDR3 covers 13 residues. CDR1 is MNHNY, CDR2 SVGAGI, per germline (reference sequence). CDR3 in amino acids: CASRSGGPDTQYF. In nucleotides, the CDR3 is TGTGCCAGCAGGAGCGGGGGGCCAGATACGCAGTATTTT.

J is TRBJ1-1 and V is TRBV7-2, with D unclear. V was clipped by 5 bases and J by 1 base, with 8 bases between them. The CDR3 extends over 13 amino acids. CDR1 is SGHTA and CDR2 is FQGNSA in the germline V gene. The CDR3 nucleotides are TGTGCCAGCAGCCCGCAACAGAACACTGAAGCTTTCTTT. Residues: CASSPQQNTEAFF. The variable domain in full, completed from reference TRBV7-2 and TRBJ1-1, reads GAGVSQSPSNKVTEKGKDVELRCDPISGHTALYWYRQSLGQGLEFLIYFQGNSAPDKSGLPSDRFSAERTGGSVSTLTIQRTQQEDSAVYLCASSPQQNTEAFFGQGTRLTVV.

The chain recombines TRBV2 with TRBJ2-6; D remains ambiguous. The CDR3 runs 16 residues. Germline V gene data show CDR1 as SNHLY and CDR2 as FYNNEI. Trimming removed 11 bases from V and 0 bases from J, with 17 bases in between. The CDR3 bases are TGTGCCTCCAATAATCCTCCGGGCTCTGGGGCCAACGTCCTGACTTTC. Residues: CASNNPPGSGANVLTF.

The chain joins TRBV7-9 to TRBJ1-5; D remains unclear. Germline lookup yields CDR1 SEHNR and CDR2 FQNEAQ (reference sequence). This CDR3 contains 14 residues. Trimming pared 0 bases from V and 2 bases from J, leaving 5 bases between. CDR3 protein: CASSLAAGNQPQHF. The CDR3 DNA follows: TGTGCCAGCAGCTTAGCCGCGGGCAATCAGCCCCAGCATTTT.

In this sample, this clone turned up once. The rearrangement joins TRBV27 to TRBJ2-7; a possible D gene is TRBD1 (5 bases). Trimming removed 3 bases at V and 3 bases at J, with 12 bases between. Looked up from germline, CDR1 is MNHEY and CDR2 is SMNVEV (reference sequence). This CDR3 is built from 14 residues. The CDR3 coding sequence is TGTGCCAGCAGTTTCTTTACTGGACACTACGAGCAGTACTTC. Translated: CASSFFTGHYEQYF.